The T cell receptor beta chain under discussion was sequenced for a study of blood T cell repertoires in COVID-19. This CDR3 has 19 amino acids. The germline CDR1 and CDR2 sequences are SGHTA and FQGNSA. Trimming removed 0 bases from V and 2 bases from J, with 22 bases in between. Two consecutive negative NP/OP PCR tests, clearance, or resolved symptoms defined Cohort 3 recovery. This clone was found a few times. Profiled with immunoSEQ multiplex PCR; TCRdb holds only in-frame clones, not every one. The sample yields 110,000 to 150,000 clones, more than 80% seen once. This receptor was obtained from a man aged 50 to 59 who had recovered from COVID-19. This sequence joins TRBV7-2 and TRBJ2-5; D may be TRBD1 (5 bases). The sample was PBMCs or T cells enriched from blood (not recorded which). CDR3 bases: TGTGCCAGCAGCTTAGCGCGGATGCGGACAAAGACGAGGCAAGAGACCCAGTACTTC. The encoded protein is CASSLARMRTKTRQETQYF. Filled out from reference TRBV7-2 and TRBJ2-5, the complete variable domain reads GAGVSQSPSNKVTEKGKDVELRCDPISGHTALYWYRQSLGQGLEFLIYFQGNSAPDKSGLPSDRFSAERTGGSVSTLTIQRTQQEDSAVYLCASSLARMRTKTRQETQYFGPGTRLLVL.